The 28 T cell receptor beta chains below were found in one sample sequenced in a study of T cell clones after liver transplantation. Only in-frame clones appear in the TCRdb table, and some are missing; sequencing was by immunoSEQ multiplex PCR. This table has roughly 50,000 clones, less than 85% appearing once. This specimen was CD4+ T cells from blood, taken before liver transplant. The receptors originated from a human donor who received a liver transplant.

The rearrangement links TRBV11-3 to TRBJ2-1; 12 bases line up with TRBD2. Germline values: CDR1 SGHNT, CDR2 YENEEA. This CDR3 comprises 18 residues. Unmatched junction bases numbered 14, after V lost 3 bases and J lost 8 bases. The CDR3 loop is CASSFGTSGLGARDEQFF. DNA for the CDR3: TGTGCCAGCAGCTTCGGGACTAGCGGGTTGGGGGCTCGGGATGAGCAGTTCTTC.

The V call is TRBV10-3, the J call TRBJ2-1; TRBD1 might be the D (6 bases). The CDR3 has 15 amino acids. Deletions cut 0 bases from V and 3 bases from J, with 9 bases between. In germline, CDR1 is ENHRY, CDR2 SYGVKD. CDR3 amino acids: CAISESRTDYNEQFF. In nucleotides, the CDR3 is TGTGCCATCAGTGAGTCCCGGACAGACTACAATGAGCAGTTCTTC.

This chain links TRBV9 with TRBJ2-1; D not certain. The germline gives CDR1 SGDLS, CDR2 YYNGEE. This CDR3 region has 14 residues. The V end was cut by 4 bases, the J end by 5 bases, with 13 bases between. The CDR3 reads CASSFADRNNEQFF. DNA of the CDR3: TGTGCCAGCAGCTTCGCGGACCGGAACAATGAGCAGTTCTTC. Using reference TRBV9 and TRBJ2-1 for the parts outside the CDR3, the full variable domain is DSGVTQTPKHLITATGQRVTLRCSPRSGDLSVYWYQQSLDQGLQFLIQYYNGEERAKGNILERFSAQQFPDLHSELNLSSLELGDSALYFCASSFADRNNEQFFGPGTRLTVL.

This rearrangement joins TRBV5-1 to TRBJ1-2, with no clear D. Germline V gene lookup returns CDR1 SGHRS and CDR2 YFSETQ. This CDR3 has 14 amino acids. V shed 4 bases and J shed 5 bases, with 15 bases lying between them. This chain's CDR3 is CASSPTDGEYGYTF. The CDR3 DNA reads TGCGCCAGCAGCCCGACGGACGGGGAATATGGCTACACCTTC.

The chain employs TRBV5-1 and TRBJ2-2; D is undetermined. Between the trimmed V and J ends, which lost 0 bases and 7 bases, there was a span of 13 bases. The CDR3 runs 15 residues. Germline V gives CDR1 SGHRS, CDR2 YFSETQ. DNA for the CDR3: TGCGCCAGCAGCTTGGAAGGTCGGTCCTTCGGGGAGCTGTTTTTT. It is translated as CASSLEGRSFGELFF.

The chain has TRBV6-1 and TRBJ1-2; D gene uncertain. CDR3 length: 14 amino acids. Trimming stripped 0 bases from V and 4 bases from J, with 9 bases between. CDR1 and CDR2 (germline): MNHNS, SASEGT. The CDR3 DNA is TGTGCCAGCAGTGAAGCGGTACAGAGCTATGGCTACACCTTC. It encodes CASSEAVQSYGYTF.

The gene calls are TRBV4-1 and TRBJ2-7, with D maybe TRBD1 (6 bases). Trimming removed 1 base from V and 3 bases from J, with 13 bases in between. CDR3 length: 15 amino acids. From germline, CDR1 is MGHRA and CDR2 YSYEKL. CDR3 in DNA: TGCGCCAGCAGCCAAGGAGCGGCAGGGGACTACGAGCAGTACTTC. It encodes CASSQGAAGDYEQYF.

This chain uses TRBV5-1 with TRBJ2-3; a possible D gene is TRBD1 (5 bases). Trimming left V 0 bases short and J 0 bases short, with 17 bases between. CDR1 and CDR2 (germline): SGHRS, YFSETQ. This CDR3 is built from 18 residues. The CDR3 here is CASSLEFATATSTDTQYF. The CDR3 region has the DNA TGCGCCAGCAGCTTGGAGTTCGCGACAGCGACTAGCACAGATACGCAGTATTTT. Together with reference TRBV5-1 and TRBJ2-3, the CDR3 gives the full variable domain: KAGVTQTPRYLIKTRGQQVTLSCSPISGHRSVSWYQQTPGQGLQFLFEYFSETQRNKGNFPGRFSGRQFSNSRSEMNVSTLELGDSALYLCASSLEFATATSTDTQYFGPGTRLTVL.

The rearrangement links TRBV7-2 to TRBJ2-7; no definite D call. V lost 6 bases and J 2 bases, leaving 11 bases between the germline ends. This CDR3 has 13 residues. Per germline, CDR1 SGHTA and CDR2 FQGNSA. CDR3 amino acids: CASSTFNAYEQYF. Written as DNA, the CDR3 is TGTGCCAGCAGTACGTTCAATGCCTACGAGCAGTACTTC. Complete variable domain (other parts from reference TRBV7-2 and TRBJ2-7): GAGVSQSPSNKVTEKGKDVELRCDPISGHTALYWYRQSLGQGLEFLIYFQGNSAPDKSGLPSDRFSAERTGGSVSTLTIQRTQQEDSAVYLCASSTFNAYEQYFGPGTRLTVT.

The chain is built from TRBV7-2 and TRBJ1-4, with 8 bases identical to TRBD1. V gave up 5 bases and J gave up 7 bases; unmatched junction bases: 3. The CDR3 covers 13 residues. In germline, CDR1 is SGHTA, CDR2 FQGNSA. This chain's CDR3 is CASSRDRFEKLFF. DNA of the CDR3: TGTGCCAGCAGCCGGGACAGGTTTGAAAAACTGTTTTTT.

The V and J genes are TRBV10-3 and TRBJ1-1; TRBD1 is a possible D gene (5 bases). CDR1 is ENHRY and CDR2 is SYGVKD in the germline V gene. CDR3 size: 14 residues. V was clipped by 9 bases and J by 1 base, with 15 bases between them. CDR3 amino acids: CAMAPGASNTEAFF. In nucleotides, the CDR3 is TGTGCCATGGCGCCCGGGGCTTCGAACACTGAAGCTTTCTTT.

This rearrangement joins TRBV7-2 to TRBJ2-5, with TRBD2 matching over 8 bases. This CDR3 is built from 16 residues. Germline V gene sequence: CDR1 SGHTA, CDR2 FQGNSA. V gave up 5 bases and J gave up 4 bases; unmatched junction bases: 12. CDR3 residues: CASSPKTRGGLETQYF. CDR3 nucleotides: TGTGCCAGCAGCCCCAAAACACGGGGGGGCCTAGAGACCCAGTACTTC.

The chain carries TRBV9 and TRBJ2-5, with TRBD1 matching 8 bases. CDR1 is SGDLS and CDR2 is YYNGEE in the germline V gene. CDR3 length: 15 amino acids. Trimming removed 4 bases from V and 5 bases from J; junction bases left unmatched: 10. The CDR3 nucleotides read TGTGCCAGCAGCTATCGACAGGGGCTAGGTGAGACCCAGTACTTC. This translates into CASSYRQGLGETQYF.

This chain uses TRBV13 with TRBJ1-1, with D unresolved. The CDR3 loop spans 14 amino acids. The V end lost 2 bases, the J end lost 4 bases, and 11 bases lay between the germline ends. Germline assignment: CDR1 PRHDT and CDR2 FYEKMQ (reference sequence). The CDR3 spells CASSLRRRVTEAFF. The CDR3 DNA reads TGTGCCAGCAGCTTAAGGCGGCGAGTCACTGAAGCTTTCTTT. The whole variable domain, remainder taken from reference TRBV13 and TRBJ1-1, is AAGVIQSPRHLIKEKRETATLKCYPIPRHDTVYWYQQGPGQDPQFLISFYEKMQSDKGSIPDRFSAQQFSDYHSELNMSSLELGDSALYFCASSLRRRVTEAFFGQGTRLTVV.

This clone appeared once. The chain combines TRBV7-3 with TRBJ2-1, with D perhaps matching TRBD1 or TRBD2 (5 bases each). The length of the CDR3 is 14 residues. The V and J ends lost 1 base and 8 bases respectively, with 12 bases between them. Germline loops: CDR1 SGHTA, CDR2 FQGTGA. The CDR3 loop reads CASSLRGRDDEQFF. In DNA form, the CDR3 reads TGTGCCAGCAGCTTAAGAGGCAGGGACGATGAGCAGTTCTTC. Drawing the rest from reference TRBV7-3 and TRBJ2-1, the complete variable domain is GAGVSQTPSNKVTEKGKYVELRCDPISGHTALYWYRQSLGQGPEFLIYFQGTGAADDSGLPNDRFFAVRPEGSVSTLKIQRTERGDSAVYLCASSLRGRDDEQFFGPGTRLTVL.

This rearrangement joins TRBV28 to TRBJ1-5; TRBD1 agrees at 10 bases. The CDR3 loop spans 15 amino acids. Germline loops: CDR1 MDHEN, CDR2 SYDVKM. Trimming cost V 5 bases and J 12 bases; bases outside gene matches: 13. The CDR3 loop is CASSTPGTGALGQHF. The DNA for the CDR3 is TGTGCCAGCAGTACTCCCGGGACAGGGGCTCTGGGCCAGCATTTT.

The chain links TRBV6-5 to TRBJ1-6, with TRBD1 matching over 9 bases. This CDR3 has 14 residues. V shed 6 bases, J shed 13 bases, and the junction held 10 bases outside the gene matches. Germline CDR1 and CDR2: MNHEY and SVGAGI. CDR3: CASREQGAQGPLHF. In nucleotides, the CDR3 is TGTGCCAGCAGAGAACAGGGGGCGCAGGGTCCCCTCCACTTT.

The chain is built from TRBV14 and TRBJ2-5, with D possibly being TRBD1 (6 bases). Trimming shortened V by 0 bases and J by 4 bases, and 12 bases separated the two germline ends. From germline, CDR1 is SGHDN and CDR2 FVKESK. CDR3 length equals 15 residues. CDR3 loop: CASSQDGQGTETQYF. As DNA, the CDR3 is TGTGCCAGCAGCCAAGACGGTCAGGGGACAGAGACCCAGTACTTC. The full variable domain, its missing parts supplied by reference TRBV14 and TRBJ2-5, is EAGVTQFPSHSVIEKGQTVTLRCDPISGHDNLYWYRRVMGKEIKFLLHFVKESKQDESGMPNNRFLAERTGGTYSTLKVQPAELEDSGVYFCASSQDGQGTETQYFGPGTRLLVL.

A word on this clone: In the same sample, other DNA sequences code for this CDR3. The J gene is TRBJ1-5, the V gene TRBV18; D uncertain. The CDR3 contains 13 residues. The germline V gene encodes CDR1 KGHSH and CDR2 LQKENI. V was shortened by 3 bases and J by 1 base, with 4 bases between the two germline ends. CDR3 in DNA: TGTGCCAGCTCACCGGGGAGCAATCAGCCCCAGCATTTT. Its translation is CASSPGSNQPQHF.

This clone was seen a few times. The chain has TRBV19 and TRBJ1-2; 10 bases match TRBD1. Germline values: CDR1 LNHDA, CDR2 SQIVND (reference sequence). V shed 6 bases, J shed 5 bases, and the junction held 6 bases outside the gene matches. The CDR3 is made up of 14 amino acids. CDR3 region: CASSGQGQGYGYTF. The DNA of the CDR3 is TGTGCCAGTAGCGGGCAGGGACAGGGGTATGGCTACACCTTC.

The V call is TRBV7-3, the J call TRBJ2-2; D remains ambiguous. V was trimmed by 3 bases and J by 1 base, leaving 6 bases between them. The CDR3 consists of 14 residues. Germline loops: CDR1 SGHTA, CDR2 FQGTGA. CDR3 DNA: TGTGCCAGCAGCTTTTCTTTGAACACCGGGGAGCTGTTTTTT. This sequence encodes CASSFSLNTGELFF.

This chain links TRBV5-1 with TRBJ2-1; D not resolved. The CDR3 is made up of 12 amino acids. CDR1 is SGHRS and CDR2 is YFSETQ in the germline V gene. Deletions cut 4 bases from V and 3 bases from J, with 5 bases between. This CDR3 reads CASSKVYNEQFF. The CDR3 DNA reads TGCGCCAGCAGCAAGGTCTACAATGAGCAGTTCTTC.

This sequence joins TRBV28 and TRBJ1-4, with D possibly being TRBD1 (5 bases). Germline-derived CDR1 and CDR2 are MDHEN and SYDVKM. This CDR3 has 14 amino acids. Trimming shortened V by 4 bases and J by 4 bases, and 10 bases separated the two germline ends. CDR3 sequence (DNA): TGTGCCAGCAGTTCACGGGGGGTTAATGAAAAACTGTTTTTT. Amino acid sequence: CASSSRGVNEKLFF.

Here the CDR3 reads CASSLGQGISKNIQYF. The CDR3 coding sequence is TGTGCCAGCTCACTGGGACAGGGAATTTCCAAAAACATTCAGTACTTC. The chain joins TRBV18 to TRBJ2-4; 9 nucleotides align to TRBD1. The CDR3 covers 16 residues. In germline, CDR1 is KGHSH, CDR2 LQKENI. Trimming at V came to 4 bases and at J to 2 bases, leaving 6 bases not matched to a gene.

This chain uses TRBV7-3 with TRBJ2-3; no firm D call. This CDR3 contains 13 residues. Trimming took 4 bases from V and 6 from J, leaving 11 bases between them. Germline CDR1 is SGHTA and CDR2 is FQGTGA. The CDR3 DNA is TGTGCCAGCAGCTCCTTTGTTGGGGATACGCAGTATTTT. The encoded protein is CASSSFVGDTQYF.

The V and J genes are TRBV15 and TRBJ2-5, with 9 nucleotides matching TRBD2. Germline V CDR1 and CDR2: LNHNV, YYDKDF (reference sequence). V was clipped by 3 bases and J by 5 bases; unmatched bases: 16. The CDR3 is 18 residues long. The CDR3 bases are TGTGCCACCAGCAGCGCCCGGGAGGCTAGCGGGATATGGGAGACCCAGTACTTC. It encodes CATSSAREASGIWETQYF. The complete variable domain, with remaining parts taken from reference TRBV15 and TRBJ2-5, reads DAMVIQNPRYQVTQFGKPVTLSCSQTLNHNVMYWYQQKSSQAPKLLFHYYDKDFNNEADTPDNFQSRRPNTSFCFLDIRSPGLGDTAMYLCATSSAREASGIWETQYFGPGTRLLVL.

The CDR3 nucleotides read TGTGCCAGTAGGCCGGATCGGGATTTCAATGAGCAGTTCTTC. Residues: CASRPDRDFNEQFF. The chain has TRBV19 and TRBJ2-1; D may be TRBD2 (5 bases). The CDR3 has 14 residues. V was shortened by 6 bases and J by 6 bases, with 15 bases between the two germline ends. Looked up from germline, CDR1 is LNHDA and CDR2 is SQIVND (reference sequence).

This chain uses TRBV28 with TRBJ2-3; 8 nucleotides match TRBD1. CDR3 length: 12 amino acids. Per germline, CDR1 MDHEN and CDR2 SYDVKM. V was clipped by 6 bases and J by 8 bases; unmatched bases: 4. In DNA, the CDR3 is TGTGCCAGCAGAGGACAGGGTGGTACGCAGTATTTT. Protein sequence: CASRGQGGTQYF.